This T cell receptor beta chain was observed in a study of cytotoxic CD8 clonotypes in ibrutinib-treated CLL. Study background: The cohort had around 10 relapsed/refractory and 15 treatment-naive patients, 17 to 18 IGHV unmutated.

Sequenced by immunoSEQ multiplex PCR; TCRdb stores in-frame clones only, minus some. Of 100,000 to 150,000 clones listed, 75% to 90% were seen once; the top ten hold roughly 1.9%. Germline loops: CDR1 SGHNT, CDR2 YYREEE (reference sequence). The CDR3 length is 14 residues. Regarding this clone: Germline and junction disagree at one end, which may indicate a read error.

This receptor was identified in a human donor with chronic lymphocytic leukemia. Sequenced here: PBMCs, sampled after 24 months of ibrutinib treatment. This sequence joins TRBV5-4 and TRBJ2-5, with D possibly TRBD2 on 5 matching bases. The CDR3 loop is CASSLGRGQEAQYF. Here the CDR3 DNA reads TGTGCCAGCAGCTTAGGGAGAGGCCAAGAGGCCCAGTACTTC.